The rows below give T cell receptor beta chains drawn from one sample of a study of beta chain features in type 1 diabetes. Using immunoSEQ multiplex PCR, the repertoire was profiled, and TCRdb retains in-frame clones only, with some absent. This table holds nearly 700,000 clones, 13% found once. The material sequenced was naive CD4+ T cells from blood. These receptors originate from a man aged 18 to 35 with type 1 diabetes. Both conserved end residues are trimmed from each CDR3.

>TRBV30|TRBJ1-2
AWSQGSGYT
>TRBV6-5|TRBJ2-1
ASSYSSGAYNEQF
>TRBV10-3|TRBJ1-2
AISEGQPYT
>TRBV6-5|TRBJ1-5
ASSTGTVSNQPQH
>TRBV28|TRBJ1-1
ASSSGYVAF
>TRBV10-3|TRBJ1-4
AISRTVLEKLF
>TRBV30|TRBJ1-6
AWSARGSYNSPLH
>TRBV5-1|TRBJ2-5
ASSLGQTQETQY
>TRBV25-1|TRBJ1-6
ASSLQGVGSPLH
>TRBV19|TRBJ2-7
ASSPAGTADYEQY
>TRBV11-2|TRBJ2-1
ASSPRGLSSYNEQF
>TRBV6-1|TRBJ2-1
ASSEARTYNEQF
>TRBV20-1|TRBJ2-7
SAPRVDEQY
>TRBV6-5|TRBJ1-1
ASSSPSNTEAF
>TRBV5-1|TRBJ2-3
ASSLETDTQY
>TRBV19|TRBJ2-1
ASRAPGTGGNNEQF
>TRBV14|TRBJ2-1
ASSLLLKSYETGFIEQF
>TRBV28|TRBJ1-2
ASSTPDRGYGYT
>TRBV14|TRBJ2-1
ASSQGQMQF
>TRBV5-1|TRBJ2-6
ASSSISGANVLT
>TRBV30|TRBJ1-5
AWSTGLDQPQH
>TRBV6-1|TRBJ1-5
ASSEPPGTSNQPQH